The clone carrying this TCR beta chain was found a few times. Its antigen is unidentified. This entry belongs to a study of T cells in Graves' hyperthyroidism and ophthalmopathy. The overall study: Once the initial diagnosis was made, peripheral blood was obtained before any treatment.

On the basis of clinical symptoms, serum thyroxine and TRAb, thyroid ultrasound and orbital computed tomography, diagnoses were made. Fresh peripheral blood, 9.5 to 10 ml of it, supplied the PBMCs. Study-level points and caveats: The model's output predicted ophthalmopathy at a median of roughly 6.9 months prior to onset.

Germline V gives CDR1 MDHEN, CDR2 SYDVKM. CDR3 length: 15 residues. V gave up 11 bases and J gave up 1 base; unmatched junction bases: 11. TCR beta CDR3 sequences were amplified from RNA transcripts. In the first-round RT-PCR of the TCR CDR3, the HTBI primer set was used. TCRdb itself ran the multiplex PCR reads through MiXCR, one entry per CDR3 protein. The sample has around 290,000 distinct CDR3 sequences; 10% to 15% are singletons. The rearrangement joins TRBV28 to TRBJ2-5, with 9 bases lining up with TRBD2. Sequenced material: blood. The clonotype comes from a woman aged 25-40 years with Graves' hyperthyroidism that later progressed to Graves' ophthalmopathy. The CDR3 protein is CAVLGTSGRQETQYF. Written as DNA, the CDR3 is TGTGCCGTCCTGGGTACTAGCGGGCGCCAAGAGACCCAGTACTTC. Using reference TRBV28 and TRBJ2-5 for the parts outside the CDR3, the full variable domain is DVKVTQSSRYLVKRTGEKVFLECVQDMDHENMFWYRQDPGLGLRLIYFSYDVKMKEKGDIPEGYSVSREKKERFSLILESASTNQTSMYLCAVLGTSGRQETQYFGPGTRLLVL.